This entry features one T cell receptor (beta chain) sequence. This sample is drawn from a study of T cell responses to AZD1222 COVID-19 vaccine. Trimming removed 10 bases from V and 0 bases from J, with 16 bases in between. Per the germline V gene, CDR1 is MNHEY and CDR2 is SVGAGI. The CDR3 covers 15 residues. Sequencing was performed with immunoSEQ multiplex PCR; in TCRdb, only in-frame clones are kept and a portion is missing. The sample lists roughly 130,000 clones, 87% seen once, with around 1.6% in the top ten. The sequencing used peripheral blood, collected on day 0 of AZD1222 vaccination. This receptor was taken from an adult in good health. V and J are TRBV6-5 and TRBJ2-1; no reliable D call. CDR3 coding DNA: TGTGCCACCCAAACATCCCTGAGCTCCTACAATGAGCAGTTCTTC. The encoded protein is CATQTSLSSYNEQFF.